This TCR beta chain is from a study of blood T cells in healthy people across ages. This clonotype was seen repeatedly, ten times or more. The antigen remains undetermined. Aged about 6 to 90, donors were systemically healthy Caucasians from Russia. Study results and caveats: With unsorted PBMCs, a conclusive comparison of naive versus antigen-experienced cells was not possible. Underestimates were what the diversity estimates from one million T cells were considered to be. There was a strong correlation between TCR beta diversity and naive T cell percentage.

It was with a sample-barcoded 5' primer and a J-beta primer mix that a second PCR of roughly 7 to 12 cycles was run. TCRdb used MiXCR to reprocess the 5' RACE reads, holding one entry per CDR3 protein. The data hold hundreds of thousands of distinct CDR3 sequences, with roughly 44% observed a single time. The CDR3 contains 16 residues. Germline lookup yields CDR1 MNHNY and CDR2 SVGAGI (reference sequence). J was trimmed by 4 bases and V by 2 bases; bases with no gene match: 10. The sequence was obtained from a man in his 60s in good health. Sequenced input: blood. V is TRBV6-6 and J is TRBJ2-7; TRBD1 agrees at 8 bases. This chain's CDR3 is CASSYESGQGSYEQYF. The CDR3 DNA follows: TGTGCCAGCAGTTACGAATCTGGACAGGGATCTTACGAGCAGTACTTC.